This T cell receptor (beta chain) was profiled in a study of cytomegalovirus exposure and HLA in healthy donors. Notes on this clone: Its antigen remains unknown.

Per germline, CDR1 SGHVS and CDR2 FQNEAQ. This CDR3 is 17 amino acids long. V shed 2 bases and J shed 0 bases, with 17 bases lying between them. General study results and limits: Later analysis found that TCR beta chains associated with HLA were more clonally expanded than other, equally common chains. The CMV antigen specificity of a few CMV-associated chains was confirmed through in vitro analysis. Later analysis identified some 16,000 TCR beta sequences associated with HLA alleles, using a false discovery rate threshold of 0.05.

The study ran its PCR with 60 Vbeta and 13 Jbeta primers. Per the authors' pipeline: In a later analysis, around 87 million unique TCR beta chains included roughly 11 million shared by two or more donors. Measured with immunoSEQ multiplex PCR; TCRdb has only the in-frame clones, and not every one. The V and J calls and clone size come from that table; D and trimming were worked out from the DNA. The sample lists about 86,000 clones, around 79% seen once, with approximately 15% in the top ten. Sequencing was performed on PBMCs. This receptor was taken from a woman in her thirties or forties in good health and CMV-seropositive. V is TRBV7-8 and J is TRBJ2-7; TRBD1 might be the D (5 bases). For the CDR3, the DNA is TGTGCCAGCAGCTTATTCGCCCTGGACACTCTCTCCTACGAGCAGTACTTC. Its protein is CASSLFALDTLSYEQYF.